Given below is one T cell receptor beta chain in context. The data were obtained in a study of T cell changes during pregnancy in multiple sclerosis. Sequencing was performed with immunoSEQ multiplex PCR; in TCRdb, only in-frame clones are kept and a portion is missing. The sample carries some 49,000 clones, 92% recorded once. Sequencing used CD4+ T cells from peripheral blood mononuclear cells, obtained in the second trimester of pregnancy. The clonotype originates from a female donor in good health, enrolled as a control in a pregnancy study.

This CDR3 reads CASSRGGDWGYGYTF. The CDR3 DNA sequence: TGTGCCAGCAGCCGGGGAGGGGATTGGGGCTATGGCTACACCTTC. This sequence joins TRBV5-5 and TRBJ1-2; perhaps TRBD1 as D (5 bases). V was shortened by 4 bases and J by 4 bases, with 17 bases between the two germline ends. CDR3 length: 15 amino acids. Germline CDR1 and CDR2: SGHKS and YYEKEE (reference sequence).